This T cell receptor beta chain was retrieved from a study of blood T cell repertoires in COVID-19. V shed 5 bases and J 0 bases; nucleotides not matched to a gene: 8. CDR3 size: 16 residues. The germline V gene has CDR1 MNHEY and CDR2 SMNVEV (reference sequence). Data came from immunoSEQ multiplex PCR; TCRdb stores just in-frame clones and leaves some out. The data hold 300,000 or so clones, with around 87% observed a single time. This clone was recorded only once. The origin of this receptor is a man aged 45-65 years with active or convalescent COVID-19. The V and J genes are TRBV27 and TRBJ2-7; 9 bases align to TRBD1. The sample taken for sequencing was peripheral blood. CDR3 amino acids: CASSKGQGLTSYEQYF. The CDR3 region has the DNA TGTGCCAGCAGTAAGGGACAGGGCTTAACCTCCTACGAGCAGTACTTC.